The next 27 T cell receptor beta chains were all read from a single sample in a study of Graves' ophthalmopathy and Graves' hyperthyroidism. Beta-chain TCR CDR3 regions were amplified from RNA transcripts. After a first-round RT-PCR with HTBI primers, a second-round multiplex PCR was run. A single record per CDR3 protein comes from TCRdb applying MiXCR to the multiplex PCR reads. Of approximately 640,000 distinct CDR3 sequences listed, 35% to 45% are singletons. The sample consisted of peripheral blood. These receptors all stem from an adult man with Graves' ophthalmopathy.

This clonotype has ten or more counts. The J gene is TRBJ2-7, the V gene TRBV7-9, with 11 bases lining up with TRBD2. With 6 bases clipped from V and 3 bases from J, the junction kept 4 bases outside the gene matches. This CDR3 is built from 14 residues. The germline V gene encodes CDR1 SEHNR and CDR2 FQNEAQ (reference sequence). CDR3 DNA: TGTGCCAGCAGTCCCGGGACTAGCGGCTACGAGCAGTACTTC. Protein product: CASSPGTSGYEQYF.

This rearrangement joins TRBV11-2 to TRBJ2-2, with a tentative D call TRBD2 (5 bases). CDR3 size: 14 residues. Germline values: CDR1 SGHAT, CDR2 FQNNGV. Trimming cost V 5 bases and J 6 bases, with 13 bases left between them. The DNA of the CDR3 is TGTGCCAGCAGCCAATTTACTAGTTCCGGGGAGCTGTTTTTT. Translated, it gives CASSQFTSSGELFF.

The J gene is TRBJ2-7, the V gene TRBV9; D unclear. The V gene's germline CDR1 is SGDLS and CDR2 YYNGEE. The CDR3 sequence is 14 residues long. V lost 3 bases, J lost 3 bases, and 13 bases lay in between. The CDR3 spells CASSAEPGSYEQYF. The CDR3 region has the DNA TGTGCCAGCAGCGCCGAACCAGGCAGCTACGAGCAGTACTTC.

The sample holds a few counts of this clonotype. V and J are TRBV29-1 and TRBJ1-1; no reliable D call. The CDR3 totals 14 residues. V lost 8 bases to trimming and J lost 3 bases, with 19 bases between them. Germline CDR1 and CDR2: SQVTM and ANQGSEA. The CDR3 DNA reads TGCAGCCAAATCGGCAGATCCTTGGACACTGAAGCTTTCTTT. Its protein product is CSQIGRSLDTEAFF.

In its sample, this clonotype was seen once. At one end the junction does not follow the germline gene, possibly because of a read error. The chain employs TRBV10-3 and TRBJ2-6, with D perhaps being TRBD1 or TRBD2 (5 bases each). Germline CDR1 ENHRY, CDR2 SYGVKD. This CDR3 is built from 15 residues. The CDR3 protein is CASTGSIAGANVQTF. The DNA of the CDR3 is TGTGCCAGCACGGGAAGTATCGCCGGGGCCAACGTCCAGACTTTC.

In its sample, this clonotype was seen once. A read error may explain this, as a much larger clone is one base away. This chain joins TRBV20-1 and TRBJ2-7; 9 nucleotides line up with TRBD1. J lost 3 bases, V lost 2 bases, and 5 bases had no gene match. The CDR3 totals 14 residues. Germline assignment: CDR1 DFQATT and CDR2 SNEGSKA (reference sequence). The CDR3 sequence is CSARSHRGHYEQYF. In nucleotides, the CDR3 is TGCAGTGCTAGATCGCACAGGGGGCACTACGAGCAGTACTTC.

Regarding this clonotype: A much larger clone differs by one base, so this may be a read error. V is TRBV20-1 and J is TRBJ2-7, with no clear D. Trimming pared 1 base from V and 0 bases from J, leaving 10 bases between. The CDR3 length is 14 residues. Germline V gene sequence: CDR1 DFQATT, CDR2 SNEGSKA (reference sequence). The CDR3 sequence: CSARARGTSYEQYF. The CDR3 DNA is TGCAGTGCTAGAGCCCGAGGAACCTCCTACGAGCAGTACTTC.

This rearrangement joins TRBV7-2 to TRBJ1-2, with D unclear. V was pared by 0 bases and J by 6 bases, with 11 bases between. Germline V lookup: CDR1 SGHTA, CDR2 FQGNSA. This CDR3 region has 14 residues. The CDR3: CASSLAVDKDGYTF. CDR3 nucleotide sequence: TGTGCCAGCAGCTTAGCGGTTGACAAGGATGGCTACACCTTC. Variable domain in full (rest from reference TRBV7-2 and TRBJ1-2): GAGVSQSPSNKVTEKGKDVELRCDPISGHTALYWYRQSLGQGLEFLIYFQGNSAPDKSGLPSDRFSAERTGGSVSTLTIQRTQQEDSAVYLCASSLAVDKDGYTFGSGTRLTVV.

The chain links TRBV19 to TRBJ2-6; 8 bases are a match to TRBD2. The CDR3 spans 16 residues. V lost 6 bases to trimming and J lost 1 base; unmatched junction nucleotides: 5. Germline lookup yields CDR1 LNHDA and CDR2 SQIVND (reference sequence). The CDR3 spells CASRHGGASGANVLTF. DNA for the CDR3: TGTGCCAGTAGACACGGGGGGGCGTCTGGGGCCAACGTCCTGACTTTC.

This clonotype was observed many times. The chain has TRBV7-9 and TRBJ1-2; possible D gene TRBD1, 5 bases. Germline CDR1 and CDR2: SEHNR and FQNEAQ (reference sequence). Trimming pared 5 bases from V and 4 bases from J, leaving 17 bases between. The CDR3 contains 15 residues. The chain's CDR3 is CASSPGDLWSYGYTF. Here the CDR3 DNA reads TGTGCCAGCAGCCCGGGGGACCTGTGGAGCTATGGCTACACCTTC.

This clonotype came up many times. V gene TRBV12-3 or TRBV12-4 combines with J gene TRBJ2-7; 7 bases match TRBD1. This CDR3 spans 13 amino acids. The V segment lost 6 bases and the J segment 5 bases; nucleotides outside the gene matches: 7. The CDR3 DNA sequence: TGTGCCAGCAGACCGACAGGGAGCGACGAGCAGTACTTC. It yields the protein CASRPTGSDEQYF.

This clonotype was counted between two and nine times. At one of its ends the junction is not consistent with the germline gene, which may arise from a read error. The chain combines TRBV10-3 with TRBJ1-4, with a possible D match to TRBD1 (5 bases). In germline, CDR1 is ENHRY, CDR2 SYGVKD. The CDR3 runs to 16 residues. As DNA, the CDR3 is TGTGCCAGCAGTGAAGCGCGTACAGGCGAGAATGAAAAACTGTTTTTT. This encodes CASSEARTGENEKLFF.

This clonotype appeared a single time. The J gene is TRBJ1-1, the V gene TRBV29-1; 9 nucleotides match TRBD1. Germline values: CDR1 SQVTM, CDR2 ANQGSEA. The CDR3 runs to 14 residues. This chain's CDR3 is CSAWDRDLNTEAFF. DNA of the CDR3: TGCAGTGCTTGGGACAGGGACCTGAACACTGAAGCTTTCTTT.

This clonotype was observed many times. In nucleotides, the CDR3 is TGTGCCATCAGTGTGGGGGCAGACAATTCACCCCTCCACTTT. Translating it yields CAISVGADNSPLHF. The V and J genes are TRBV10-3 and TRBJ1-6, with D maybe TRBD1 (6 bases). The CDR3 contains 14 residues. V shed 4 bases and J shed 7 bases, with 11 bases lying between them. CDR1 is ENHRY, CDR2 SYGVKD, per germline.

This clonotype turned up a few times. The chain has TRBV6-5 and TRBJ1-6; tentative D call: TRBD1 (6 bases). Germline V lookup: CDR1 MNHEY, CDR2 SVGAGI. V was shortened by 5 bases and J by 6 bases, with 23 bases between the two germline ends. The CDR3 runs 18 residues. CDR3 residues: CASSEFRVSDSGNSPLHF. As DNA, the CDR3 is TGTGCCAGCAGTGAATTTCGGGTCTCGGACAGTGGTAATTCACCCCTCCACTTT.

In its sample, this clonotype was seen many times. The CDR3 DNA follows: TGTGCCAGCAGCTTGGTTCGGCAGTTGGGCAATCAGCCCCAGCATTTT. Its protein is CASSLVRQLGNQPQHF. The rearrangement joins TRBV7-8 to TRBJ1-5; no clear D gene. V was clipped by 3 bases and J by 2 bases, with 14 bases between them. CDR3 length equals 16 residues. Germline V gives CDR1 SGHVS, CDR2 FQNEAQ.

The rearrangement joins TRBV19 to TRBJ2-7; the D gene is possibly TRBD1 (5 bases). CDR3 length: 16 residues. V lost 7 bases to trimming and J lost 0 bases, with 19 bases between them. Germline-derived CDR1 and CDR2 are LNHDA and SQIVND (reference sequence). The chain's CDR3 is CASTGFREPSSYEQYF. The CDR3 region has the DNA TGTGCCAGTACAGGTTTCAGGGAACCTTCCTCCTACGAGCAGTACTTC.

This clonotype was counted between two and nine times. The CDR3 DNA sequence: TGTGCCAGCAGCCCGGACGGCTACACCTTC. Protein product: CASSPDGYTF. The genes are TRBV7-9 and TRBJ1-2, with no clear D. Germline V CDR1 and CDR2: SEHNR, FQNEAQ (reference sequence). The length of the CDR3 is 10 residues. V lost 5 bases and J 8 bases, leaving 6 bases between the germline ends.

The genes are TRBV27 and TRBJ1-1; D perhaps matches TRBD1 (6 bases). This CDR3 has 14 amino acids. Germline loops: CDR1 MNHEY, CDR2 SMNVEV (reference sequence). Trimming removed 8 bases at V and 5 bases at J, with 18 bases between. The CDR3 nucleotides read TGTGCCAGCGCGAAACAGGGAGAAATGACTGAAGCTTTCTTT. Encoded protein: CASAKQGEMTEAFF.

This sequence joins TRBV9 and TRBJ2-5; 13 nucleotides match TRBD2. Germline V lookup: CDR1 SGDLS, CDR2 YYNGEE. V dropped 4 bases and J dropped 2; count of bases not matched to a gene: 17. CDR3 length equals 20 residues. The CDR3 nucleotides are TGTGCCAGCAGCCCCTCTTCCGCCCACGGACTAGCGGGGGTTCAAGAGACCCAGTACTTC. Its protein product is CASSPSSAHGLAGVQETQYF.

This clonotype was counted ten times or more. For the CDR3, the DNA is TGTGCCAGCAGCAATCACACAGGGACCGGGGCCAACGTCCTGACTTTC. This encodes CASSNHTGTGANVLTF. The chain uses TRBV7-3 and TRBJ2-6, with D perhaps TRBD1 (6 bases). Trimming cost V 5 bases and J 4 bases, with 15 bases left between them. The germline CDR1 and CDR2 sequences are SGHTA and FQGTGA. The CDR3 runs to 16 residues.

This sequence joins TRBV10-3 and TRBJ2-7; 8 positions match TRBD2. The ends lost 11 bases at V and 0 bases at J; junction bases unmatched: 6. Germline V gene data show CDR1 as ENHRY and CDR2 as SYGVKD. The CDR3 spans 13 residues. The CDR3 is CAWRSGSSYEQYF. The CDR3 DNA reads TGTGCCTGGAGAAGCGGGAGCTCCTACGAGCAGTACTTC.

The CDR3 sequence: CATSRGGNSPLHF. The CDR3, as DNA: TGTGCCACCAGCAGAGGGGGAAATTCACCCCTCCACTTT. This rearrangement joins TRBV15 to TRBJ1-6, with no clear D. Germline-derived CDR1 and CDR2 are LNHNV and YYDKDF (reference sequence). There are 13 residues in the CDR3. Trimming left V 1 base short and J 7 bases short, with 5 bases between.

This clonotype was counted ten times or more. This chain connects TRBV25-1 to TRBJ1-2; TRBD1 is a possible D gene (5 bases). The CDR3 runs to 14 residues. Per germline, CDR1 MGHDK and CDR2 SYGVNS. V was shortened by 3 bases and J by 2 bases, with 10 bases between the two germline ends. The CDR3 DNA reads TGTGCCAGCAGTGATTTCTGGACAAACTATGGCTACACCTTC. This codes for CASSDFWTNYGYTF.

The V call is TRBV4-2, the J call TRBJ1-3, with D unresolved. V dropped 6 bases and J dropped 13 bases, with 19 bases sitting between them. The CDR3 runs 13 residues. The V gene's germline CDR1 is LGHNA and CDR2 YNFKEQ. The CDR3 DNA sequence: TGTGCCAGCAGTTACTCTCTTCGGGCGGAGATATATTTT. Protein product: CASSYSLRAEIYF.

This clonotype was observed at least ten times. This chain links TRBV7-2 with TRBJ2-5; 12 bases fit TRBD2. V was pared by 4 bases and J by 2 bases, with 5 bases of the junction left unmatched. Germline-derived CDR1 and CDR2 are SGHTA and FQGNSA. The CDR3 is made up of 16 amino acids. The CDR3 loop reads CASSSGTSGPQETQYF. DNA for the CDR3: TGTGCCAGCAGCTCAGGGACTAGCGGGCCTCAAGAGACCCAGTACTTC.

The gene calls are TRBV2 and TRBJ2-5; 9 bases are shared with TRBD1. The V segment lost 4 bases and the J segment 5 bases; nucleotides outside the gene matches: 5. CDR1 and CDR2 (germline): SNHLY, FYNNEI. This CDR3 spans 14 amino acids. The CDR3 reads CASSGRDREETQYF. The CDR3 coding sequence is TGTGCCAGCAGTGGCCGGGACAGGGAGGAGACCCAGTACTTC.